Sequencing of this T cell receptor (beta chain) was carried out in a study of neurological immune-mediated disorders (dated by TCRdb to between 2019 and 2020). About the study as a whole: Among the roughly 35 multiple sclerosis patients, roughly 31 had relapsing-remitting MS and 3 had secondary progressive MS. Using UMI-based sequencing, the study compared peripheral blood TCR-beta repertoires from patients with HTLV-I-associated myelopathy (HAM/TSP), patients with multiple sclerosis, and healthy controls. The roughly 110 TCR-beta libraries included longitudinal samples, technical triplicates and paired sorted CD4+ and CD8+ T-cell subsets alongside PBMC samples. The cohort included some 68 subjects: some 14 with HAM/TSP, some 34 with multiple sclerosis, and roughly 20 healthy controls. Study-level results and caveats: The MS cluster was not associated with any clinical or MRI features, and the authors stated that larger cohorts are needed. TCR clonal expansion was highest in HAM/TSP patients and lowest in MS patients, with MS patients falling below even healthy controls. In a phylogenetic analysis, the repertoires of 18 out of 34 MS patients fell into a single cluster of related CDR3 sequences, pointing to a possible signature at the repertoire level. No identical CDR3 amino acid sequences were shared among expanded clones across subjects, suggesting private TCR-beta repertoires in all groups.

To synthesize cDNA, template-switch 5'RACE was performed with a primer carrying a 10-nucleotide random unique molecular identifier so that each TCR transcript was tagged. Every sequencing run yielded over 160 million TCR-beta sequences covering 15-18 subjects. Total RNA was extracted with the RNeasy kit. The KAPA Real-time Library Amplification kit was used to amplify TCR-beta VDJ regions with primers for the TCR constant region and the 5'RACE anchor. Sample indexes and Illumina adaptors were added in a first PCR, after which library yield was increased in a second PCR. After Ampure bead purification, the TCR product of roughly 650 bp was size-selected on a 2% E-gel SizeSelection system. Before pooling, library quality was checked on a Bioanalyzer, concentration was measured with Qubit, and libraries were quantified with the Kapa Library Quantification kit. An Illumina HiSeq 2500 sequenced the libraries paired-end 2 x 150 bp. To increase sequence diversity, roughly 23-30% phiX was spiked into each library pool. From the authors' description of their analysis: The quality-filtered reads were processed with the UMI-based MiGEC pipeline, whose error correction step removed more than 85% of the raw TCR sequences. VDJ genes were aligned to IMGT germline references, and each clonotype was defined by a unique CDR3 amino acid sequence together with V-J genes. VDJtools evaluated clonal expansion, Shannon diversity and CDR3 relatedness (CalcPairwiseDistances, ClusterSamples); CLCbio workbench built phylogenetic trees. Clones with at least 8 unique UMIs were defined as expanded, with this threshold being based on coefficient-of-variation modelling across technical triplicates. The raw public reads went through TCRdb reprocessing: fastp at Q25, MiXCR clone calling, in-frame beta chains kept. Duplicate CDR3 protein sequences are folded into a single record with the most common DNA and genes. What appears here as the V and J calls and clone size reflects TCRdb's work, not the paper's. The sample includes 85,000 to 90,000 distinct CDR3 sequences, with around 3.4% observed a single time. The ten top clones hold less than 3% of the sample.

This clonotype was recorded many times. No cognate antigen has been identified for it. No much larger clone exists at a distance of one base, and base qualities are not known. The CDR3 has 14 amino acids, counting the end cysteine and phenylalanine. Only CDR3 DNA remains: 42 bases, in frame from the first base. The germline V gene specifies ENHRY as CDR1 and SYGVKD as CDR2. Between the V and J ends, shortened by 2 bases and 6 bases respectively, the junction contains 10 bases. Unsorted PBMC libraries were generated from 2 million PBMCs stored in RNAlater at -80 °C until RNA extraction. Multiple sclerosis patients were enrolled in a US clinical protocol under which disease progression was evaluated by magnetic resonance imaging. Peripheral blood was subjected to Ficoll-Hypaque density gradient centrifugation to isolate PBMCs, which were then cryopreserved in liquid nitrogen.

Sequenced: PBMCs. This clonotype was obtained from a woman between 50 and 59 years old with multiple sclerosis. The sequence joins TRBV10-3 to TRBJ2-2, and TRBD1 may be the D gene, going by 5 matching bases. The DNA reads as follows: TGTGCCATCAGTGAGAAAGGGGCACCCGGGGAGCTGTTTTTT. Its amino acids are CAISEKGAPGELFF.